The next 24 T cell receptor beta chains were all read from a single sample in a study of blood T cells in healthy people across ages. A second 7 to 11 cycle PCR used barcoded and J-beta primers. TCRdb processed the 5' RACE reads anew with MiXCR; each CDR3 protein has one entry. The sample lists over a million distinct CDR3 sequences, less than 45% occurring once. Source material: blood. These receptors were obtained from a woman under 30 in good health.

Details on this clonotype: As the CDR3 is not closed by the conserved phenylalanine or tryptophan, this likely results from a read error. This chain links TRBV29-1 with TRBJ2-1; D might be TRBD2 (5 bases). V lost 0 bases to trimming and J lost 4 bases, with 10 bases between them. The CDR3 spans 14 residues. Germline assignment: CDR1 SQVTM and CDR2 ANQGSEA. The DNA of the CDR3 is TGCAGCGTTGAAGAGAAGCGGAGATACAATGAGCAGTTCTTA. It codes for CSVEEKRRYNEQFL.

The chain carries TRBV21-1 and TRBJ1-1; whether TRBD1, the table's D call, matches the DNA was not checked. TRBV21-1 is labeled a pseudogene. The CDR3 has 16 amino acids. The CDR3 region has the DNA TGTGCCAGCACCCGACAGGGGCCCGACAGATGCACTGAAGCTTTCTTT. Its protein product is CASTRQGPDRCTEAFF.

The V gene is TRBV27, the J gene TRBJ1-5, with D maybe TRBD1 (5 bases). CDR3 length: 14 amino acids. Trimming left V 0 bases short and J 6 bases short, with 9 bases between. CDR1 is MNHEY, CDR2 SMNVEV, per germline (reference sequence). The CDR3 reads CASSLSGEAQPQHF. DNA for the CDR3: TGTGCCAGCAGTTTATCGGGGGAGGCTCAGCCCCAGCATTTT.

This rearrangement joins TRBV29-1 to TRBJ2-5; 8 bases fit TRBD1. This CDR3 spans 14 amino acids. Germline V gives CDR1 SQVTM, CDR2 ANQGSEA. Trimming removed 2 bases from V and 11 bases from J; junction bases left unmatched: 13. In DNA form, the CDR3 reads TGCAGCGTTGAATTCGGGACAGGCACGGGTGAGCAGTACTTC. Its protein product is CSVEFGTGTGEQYF.

This clonotype was counted a few times. The V and J genes are TRBV27 and TRBJ2-7, with 12 nucleotides matching TRBD2. From germline, CDR1 is MNHEY and CDR2 SMNVEV (reference sequence). This CDR3 has 16 residues. The trim removed 6 bases at V and 3 bases at J, leaving 9 bases unmatched. CDR3 coding DNA: TGTGCCAGCAGCCCGGGACTAGCGGGTAGTTTCTACGAGCAGTACTTC. It specifies CASSPGLAGSFYEQYF.

This clonotype was recorded a few times. The V gene is TRBV7-2, the J gene TRBJ2-3; 14 bases are a match to TRBD2. The J segment lost 4 bases and the V segment lost 2 bases, leaving 2 bases of the junction unmatched. This CDR3 contains 16 residues. From germline, CDR1 is SGHTA and CDR2 FQGNSA. For the CDR3, the DNA is TGTGCCAGCAGCTTAAGACTAGCGGGGGGGTCAGATACGCAGTATTTT. This encodes CASSLRLAGGSDTQYF.

The V and J genes are TRBV5-1 and TRBJ1-4; D perhaps matches TRBD1 (5 bases). V was trimmed by 4 bases and J by 0 bases, leaving 16 bases between them. This CDR3 contains 17 residues. Germline CDR1 is SGHRS and CDR2 is YFSETQ. CDR3 loop: CASSLTKQGTTNEKLFF. The DNA of the CDR3 is TGCGCCAGCAGCCTTACTAAGCAGGGCACAACTAATGAAAAACTGTTTTTT.

A note on this clonotype: One base away lies a much larger clone, so this may be a sequencing read error. The CDR3 sequence: CASSLKGWGLAGLETQYF. The DNA for the CDR3 is TGTGCCAGCAGTTTGAAAGGGTGGGGACTAGCGGGATTGGAGACCCAGTACTTC. This rearrangement joins TRBV27 to TRBJ2-5; 13 bases map to TRBD2. Losses at the gene ends were 3 bases for V and 5 bases for J; bases not matched to a gene: 12. The germline V gene encodes CDR1 MNHEY and CDR2 SMNVEV (reference sequence). This CDR3 is 18 amino acids long.

This chain joins TRBV7-3 and TRBJ2-1; 7 bases map to TRBD2. Germline CDR1 reads SGHTA; CDR2 reads FQGTGA. J lost 4 bases, V lost 4 bases, and 10 bases had no gene match. The CDR3 consists of 16 residues. CDR3 region: CASSSGLAERYNEQFF. DNA for the CDR3: TGTGCCAGCAGCTCGGGCCTAGCGGAAAGATACAATGAGCAGTTCTTC.

This clonotype has at least ten counts. This clone may be a read error of a much larger clone one base away. The chain employs TRBV5-1 and TRBJ2-1; D ambiguous. Germline V gene data show CDR1 as SGHRS and CDR2 as YFSETQ. The CDR3 contains 14 residues. Trimming removed 4 bases from V and 6 bases from J, with 14 bases in between. The CDR3 DNA is TGCGCCAGCAGCGTGTCACCCCTGAGCAATGAGCAGTTCTTC. Translation: CASSVSPLSNEQFF. Full variable domain (remainder filled in from reference TRBV5-1 and TRBJ2-1): KAGVTQTPRYLIKTRGQQVTLSCSPISGHRSVSWYQQTPGQGLQFLFEYFSETQRNKGNFPGRFSGRQFSNSRSEMNVSTLELGDSALYLCASSVSPLSNEQFFGPGTRLTVL.

Worth noting for this clonotype: This CDR3 is missing its conserved last phenylalanine or tryptophan, likely due to a read error. The rearrangement joins TRBV20-1 to TRBJ1-2; the D is unclear. The V gene lost 3 bases and the J gene lost 5 bases, with 13 bases spanning the gap. The CDR3 runs to 13 residues. The V gene's germline CDR1 is DFQATT and CDR2 SNEGSKA (reference sequence). This chain's CDR3 is CSARIQPIYGYTS. CDR3 nucleotides: TGCAGTGCTAGGATCCAGCCGATTTATGGCTACACCTCC.

V is TRBV9 and J is TRBJ2-3; 8 nucleotides line up with TRBD2. The germline V gene encodes CDR1 SGDLS and CDR2 YYNGEE. The V gene end was trimmed by 2 bases and the J gene end by 3 bases; junction bases not matched to a gene: 5. This CDR3 region has 15 residues. The CDR3 DNA is TGTGCCAGCAGCGTCAGTCGGGGGGGAACAGATACGCAGTATTTT. Translating it yields CASSVSRGGTDTQYF.

The rearrangement joins TRBV4-1 to TRBJ2-5, with D possibly TRBD1 on 6 matching bases. Germline V lookup: CDR1 MGHRA, CDR2 YSYEKL. V lost 3 bases and J lost 0, with 8 bases in between. CDR3 length: 14 amino acids. CDR3 sequence reads: CASSQWDNQETQYF. The DNA of the CDR3 is TGCGCCAGCAGCCAGTGGGACAACCAAGAGACCCAGTACTTC.

The sample holds a few counts of this clonotype. This sequence joins TRBV15 and TRBJ1-1; D is undetermined. Germline V gives CDR1 LNHNV, CDR2 YYDKDF (reference sequence). CDR3 length equals 14 residues. V was clipped by 3 bases and J by 2 bases, with 10 bases between them. In DNA, the CDR3 is TGTGCCACCAGCAGGACTAACCTTAACACTGAAGCTTTCTTT. Protein product: CATSRTNLNTEAFF.

The rearrangement joins TRBV20-1 to TRBJ2-3; TRBD2 is a possible D gene (5 bases). V was cut by 3 bases and J by 6 bases, with 13 bases left in between. CDR1 and CDR2 from the germline V gene are DFQATT and SNEGSKA (reference sequence). This CDR3 contains 13 residues. CDR3 DNA sequence: TGCAGTGCTAGTATGCCAGCGGCGGATACGCAGTATTTT. It specifies CSASMPAADTQYF.

This clonotype was seen more than once but under ten times. The CDR3 loop reads CASSPQGAVEAFF. The CDR3 DNA sequence: TGTGCCAGCAGCCCCCAGGGGGCGGTTGAAGCTTTCTTT. The chain employs TRBV27 and TRBJ1-1, with 8 bases lining up with TRBD1. The CDR3 spans 13 residues. CDR1 is MNHEY, CDR2 SMNVEV, per germline (reference sequence). V trimming: 6 bases; J trimming: 7 bases; junction bases outside the gene matches: 7.

In this sample, this clonotype turned up a few times. CDR3: CASSSTPLAPETQYF. CDR3 DNA: TGTGCCAGCAGTTCCACCCCTCTAGCTCCCGAGACCCAGTACTTC. V gene TRBV27 combines with J gene TRBJ2-5; TRBD2 is a possible D gene (5 bases). Trimming took 4 bases from V and 5 from J, leaving 17 bases between them. The CDR3 has 15 residues. Germline V gene sequence: CDR1 MNHEY, CDR2 SMNVEV (reference sequence).

The chain uses TRBV12-3 or TRBV12-4 and TRBJ2-3, with unresolved D. This CDR3 comprises 15 residues. V gave up 3 bases and J gave up 6 bases, with 16 bases separating them. The CDR3 nucleotides read TGTGCCAGCAGTTTTAAGGACCCCGCTTTGGATACGCAGTATTTT. Protein sequence: CASSFKDPALDTQYF.

Notes on this clonotype: The junction shows a germline mismatch at one end, possibly a read error. This chain uses TRBV14 with TRBJ1-4, with D hard to call. The CDR3 consists of 15 residues. CDR1 and CDR2 from the germline V gene are SGHDN and FVKESK. The CDR3 region has the DNA TGTACCAGCAGCCAAGTAACCGGATATAATGAAAAACTGTTTTTT. Encoded protein: CTSSQVTGYNEKLFF.

This clonotype was detected only a few times. The chain uses TRBV27 and TRBJ2-1; 7 nucleotides align to TRBD2. Per the germline V gene, CDR1 is MNHEY and CDR2 is SMNVEV (reference sequence). The V and J ends lost 0 bases and 6 bases, in that order; junction bases with no gene match: 2. This CDR3 contains 14 residues. The CDR3 DNA is TGTGCCAGCAGTTTATCGGGAGGGCTCAATGAGCAGTTCTTC. As protein: CASSLSGGLNEQFF.

CDR3 residues: CASSRTSGTPGTDTQYF. The CDR3 coding sequence is TGTGCCAGCAGTCGGACTAGCGGGACACCCGGCACAGATACGCAGTATTTT. This chain connects TRBV12-3 or TRBV12-4 to TRBJ2-3, with 12 bases matching TRBD2. Trimming removed 5 bases from V and 1 base from J; junction bases left unmatched: 7. This CDR3 comprises 17 residues.

This clonotype turned up a few times. CDR3 amino acids: CASSLGDRASPLHF. Written as DNA, the CDR3 is TGTGCCAGCAGCTTAGGGGACAGGGCTTCACCCCTCCACTTT. V usage is TRBV7-2 and J usage is TRBJ1-6; 9 bases match TRBD1. This CDR3 spans 14 amino acids. V was pared by 1 base and J by 9 bases, with 1 base of the junction left unmatched. Germline V gene lookup returns CDR1 SGHTA and CDR2 FQGNSA.

This clonotype was counted a single time. V gene TRBV29-1 combines with J gene TRBJ2-1; the D is unclear. Trimming shortened V by 6 bases and J by 0 bases, and 12 bases separated the two germline ends. Looked up from germline, CDR1 is SQVTM and CDR2 is ANQGSEA. This CDR3 has 14 amino acids. CDR3 protein: CSVHHCSSYNEQFF. The CDR3, as DNA: TGCAGCGTCCACCATTGTAGCTCCTACAATGAGCAGTTCTTC.

The table lists this clonotype with many counts. This chain uses TRBV20-1 with TRBJ1-1, with D maybe TRBD1 (5 bases). Trimming took off 6 bases at V and 1 base at J, with 9 bases between the two ends. The CDR3 covers 12 residues. Germline V CDR1 and CDR2: DFQATT, SNEGSKA (reference sequence). In DNA, the CDR3 is TGCAGTGCGCCGACAGCGAACACTGAAGCTTTCTTT. Translation gives CSAPTANTEAFF.